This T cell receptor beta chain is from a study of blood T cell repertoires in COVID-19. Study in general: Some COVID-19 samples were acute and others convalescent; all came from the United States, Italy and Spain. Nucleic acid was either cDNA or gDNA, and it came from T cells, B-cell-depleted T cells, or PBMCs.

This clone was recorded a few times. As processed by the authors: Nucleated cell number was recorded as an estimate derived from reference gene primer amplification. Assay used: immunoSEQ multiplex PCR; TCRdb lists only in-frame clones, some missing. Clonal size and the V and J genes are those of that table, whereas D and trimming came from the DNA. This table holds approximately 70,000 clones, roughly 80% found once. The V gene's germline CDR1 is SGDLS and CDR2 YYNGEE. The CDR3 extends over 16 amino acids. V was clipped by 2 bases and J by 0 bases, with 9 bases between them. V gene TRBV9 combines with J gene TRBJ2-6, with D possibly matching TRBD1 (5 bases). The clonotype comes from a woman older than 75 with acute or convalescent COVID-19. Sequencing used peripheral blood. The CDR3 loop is CASSVFGASGANVLTF. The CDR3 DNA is TGTGCCAGCAGCGTCTTTGGGGCCTCTGGGGCCAACGTCCTGACTTTC.